This note documents a single TCR beta chain sequence. Its cognate antigen is unknown. TCRdb reprocessed the 5' RACE reads with MiXCR, giving one entry per CDR3 protein. This table holds around 1.7 million distinct CDR3 sequences, 25% to 35% found once. The sample originates from a study of identical twins. Study conclusions and caveats: Potential partial confounding of zero-insertion analyses by invariant MAIT and iNKT cells was noted. Twin pairs' shared out-of-frame alpha sequences were enriched in low generation probability.

The CDR3 sequence is 14 residues long. Germline lookup yields CDR1 SEHNR and CDR2 FQNEAQ (reference sequence). The junction had 8 bases not matched to a gene; V was cut back by 7 bases and J by 3 bases. The rearrangement joins TRBV7-9 to TRBJ1-2; 7 bases agree with TRBD1. The TCR originated in a newborn girl in good health. Sequencing input: cord blood. CDR3 bases: TGTGCCAGCAACTTCGGGACAGTCTACTATGGCTACACCTTC. Translation gives CASNFGTVYYGYTF.